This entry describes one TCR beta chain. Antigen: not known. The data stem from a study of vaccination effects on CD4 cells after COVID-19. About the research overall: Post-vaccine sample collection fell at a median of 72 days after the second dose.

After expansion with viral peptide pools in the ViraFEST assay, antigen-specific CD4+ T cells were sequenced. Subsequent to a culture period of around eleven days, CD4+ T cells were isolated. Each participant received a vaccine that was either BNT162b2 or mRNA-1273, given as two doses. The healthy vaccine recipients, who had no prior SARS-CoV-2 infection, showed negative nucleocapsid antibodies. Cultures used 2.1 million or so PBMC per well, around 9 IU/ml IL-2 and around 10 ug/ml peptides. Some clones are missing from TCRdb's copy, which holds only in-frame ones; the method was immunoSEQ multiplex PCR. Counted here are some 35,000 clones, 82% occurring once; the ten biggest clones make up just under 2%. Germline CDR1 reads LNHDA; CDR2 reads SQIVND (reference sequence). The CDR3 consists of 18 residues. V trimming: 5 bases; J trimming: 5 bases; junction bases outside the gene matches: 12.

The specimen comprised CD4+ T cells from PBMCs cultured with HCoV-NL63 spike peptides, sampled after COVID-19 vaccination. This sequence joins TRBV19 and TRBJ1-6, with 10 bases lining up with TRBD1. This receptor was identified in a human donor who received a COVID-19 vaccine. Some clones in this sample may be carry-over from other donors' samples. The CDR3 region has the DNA TGTGCCAGTAGTTCCACCGGGACAGGGGTGATCAATAATTCACCCCTCCACTTT. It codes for CASSSTGTGVINNSPLHF.